This TCR beta chain emerged from a study of CD8 T cells in Susac syndrome. RNA was extracted with the RNeasy kit, and a quantity of 0.5 to 1 ug was reverse transcribed using random hexamers. Multiplex PCR with immunoSEQ amplified the TCR beta CDR3 across 54 Vbeta and 13 Jbeta. TCRdb reprocessed the immunoSEQ multiplex PCR reads with MiXCR, giving one entry per CDR3 protein. The profile shows around 56,000 distinct CDR3 sequences, around nine tenths of them singletons. The authors sequenced TCR beta from blood CD8+ and CD4+ T cells. Healthy donors were controls matched for age and sex. This CDR3 is built from 14 residues. Per germline, CDR1 MDHEN and CDR2 SYDVKM. Trimming pared 3 bases from V and 6 bases from J, leaving 15 bases between.

Specimen: CD8+ T cells from PBMCs. The source of this sequence is a human donor in good health. V and J are TRBV28 and TRBJ2-7; D is uncertain. As DNA, the CDR3 is TGTGCCAGCAGTTTGGAAAAGGAAGAAAGCGAGCAGTACTTC. Amino acid sequence: CASSLEKEESEQYF.